A selection of T cell receptor beta chains follows, all from one sample in a study of cytomegalovirus exposure and HLA in healthy donors. Produced via immunoSEQ multiplex PCR; TCRdb's table is partial and in-frame only. The profile covers around 85,000 clones, with about 80% appearing a single time and under 8.5% taken by the ten largest. Sequenced sample: PBMCs. The receptors were gathered from a man aged 30 to 45 in good health and CMV-seronegative. The CDR3 runs from the conserved cysteine through the conserved F or W. The D gene is left open where the match is weak. Size tells how often a clone was seen (once, few, many) or the class of an expanded clone, and some rows leave it out.

TRBV4-3	.	.	TRBJ1-2	CASSQGQVEDGYTF	TGCGCCAGCAGCCAAGGACAGGTTGAGGATGGCTACACCTTC
TRBV5-1	.	few	TRBJ2-5	CASSLGTAQETQYF	TGCGCCAGCAGCTTGGGTACAGCACAAGAGACCCAGTACTTC
TRBV2	.	.	TRBJ2-1	CASSRGINNEQFF	TGTGCCAGCAGCCGGGGAATAAACAATGAGCAGTTCTTC
TRBV19	TRBD1	.	TRBJ1-5	CASSIIGTGVLRQPQHF	TGTGCCAGTAGTATCATAGGGACAGGGGTTCTGCGGCAGCCCCAGCATTTT
TRBV19	TRBD2	.	TRBJ2-1	CASSFRTSGQQFF	TGTGCCAGTAGTTTCCGGACTAGCGGACAGCAGTTCTTC
TRBV6-6	.	.	TRBJ1-1	CASSRRPFAVTEAFF	TGTGCCAGCAGCCGCCGGCCCTTCGCGGTTACTGAAGCTTTCTTT
TRBV5-8	.	once	TRBJ1-1	CASSSPTLTEAFF	TGTGCCAGCAGCTCTCCGACTCTCACTGAAGCTTTCTTT
TRBV4-3	.	.	TRBJ2-7	CASSQETGLSYEQYF	TGCGCCAGCAGCCAAGAAACAGGGTTAAGCTACGAGCAGTACTTC
TRBV6-4	TRBD2	.	TRBJ2-2	CASSDGGGSNTGELFF	TGTGCCAGCAGTGACGGCGGGGGGTCGAACACCGGGGAGCTGTTTTTT
TRBV10-1	TRBD1	.	TRBJ2-5	CASSDYRDRDQETQYF	TGCGCCAGCAGTGATTACCGGGACAGGGACCAAGAGACCCAGTACTTC
TRBV6-5	.	.	TRBJ1-2	CASSYGTSYGYTF	TGTGCCAGCAGTTACGGGACAAGCTATGGCTACACCTTC